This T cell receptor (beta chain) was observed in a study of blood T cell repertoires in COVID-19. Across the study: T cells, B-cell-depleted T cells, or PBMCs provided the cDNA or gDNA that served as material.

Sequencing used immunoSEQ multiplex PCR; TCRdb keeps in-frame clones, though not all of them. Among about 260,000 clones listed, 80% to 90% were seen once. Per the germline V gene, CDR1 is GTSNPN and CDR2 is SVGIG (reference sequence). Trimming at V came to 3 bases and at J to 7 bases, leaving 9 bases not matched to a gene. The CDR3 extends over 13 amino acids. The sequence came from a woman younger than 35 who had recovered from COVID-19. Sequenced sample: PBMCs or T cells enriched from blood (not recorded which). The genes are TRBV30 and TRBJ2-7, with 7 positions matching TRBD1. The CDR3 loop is CAWSIIQGSEQYF. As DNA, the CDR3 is TGTGCCTGGAGCATAATACAGGGGTCTGAGCAGTACTTC.